The rows below give T cell receptor beta chains drawn from one sample of a study of T cells in Graves' hyperthyroidism and ophthalmopathy. TCRdb re-analysed the multiplex PCR reads in MiXCR, keeping a single row per CDR3 protein. The repertoire holds fewer than 700,000 distinct CDR3 sequences, 15% to 20% seen once, with less than 4.5% in the top ten. The sequenced sample was blood. The receptors come from a young woman with Graves' hyperthyroidism. The CDR3 runs from the conserved cysteine through the conserved F or W. The D gene is left open where the match is weak. A row's size may be missing; if present it is once, few, many or a size class.

cdr3_aa cdr3_nt v_call d_call j_call clone_size
CATSGRGPQGISWETQYF TGTGCCACCAGCGGGAGGGGGCCTCAGGGTATCAGTTGGGAGACCCAGTACTTC TRBV15 NA TRBJ2-5 many
CASSLPSGKMGDNEQFF TGTGCCAGCAGCTTGCCCAGCGGGAAGATGGGCGACAATGAGCAGTTCTTC TRBV11-3 TRBD2 TRBJ2-1 many
CASSYLALGSEQYF TGTGCCAGCAGTTACCTCGCACTAGGCAGCGAGCAGTACTTC TRBV6-2/TRBV6-3 NA TRBJ2-7 few
CASSQATAINYGYTF TGCGCCAGCAGCCAAGCAACAGCCATTAACTATGGCTACACCTTC TRBV4-3 NA TRBJ1-2 few
CSVPTTGRIGYTF TGCAGCGTTCCCACGACAGGACGGATAGGCTACACCTTC TRBV29-1 NA TRBJ1-2 NA
CSARRGGVSSTDTQYF TGCAGTGCTAGGAGAGGCGGGGTCTCTAGCACAGATACGCAGTATTTT TRBV20-1 NA TRBJ2-3 few
CASSPHSTTDTQYF TGTGCCAGCAGCCCTCATTCGACCACAGATACGCAGTATTTT TRBV14 NA TRBJ2-3 NA
CSARGGVRYGYTF TGCAGTGCTAGGGGAGGGGTTAGGTATGGCTACACCTTC TRBV20-1 NA TRBJ1-2 many
CASSELDTQYF TGTGCCAGCAGTGAGTTGGATACGCAGTATTTT TRBV28 NA TRBJ2-3 many
CASSEAGSGDTQYF TGTGCCAGCAGTGAAGCAGGATCGGGGGATACGCAGTATTTT TRBV2 NA TRBJ2-3 many
CASSPPGSSYGYTF TGTGCCAGCAGCCCCCCAGGGTCGAGCTATGGCTACACCTTC TRBV2 NA TRBJ1-2 many
CASSHGDGEKLFF TGTGCTAGCAGTCACGGGGACGGGGAAAAACTGTTTTTT TRBV7-7 NA TRBJ1-4 few
CASAVGTAFTGELFF TGTGCCAGCGCCGTGGGGACAGCATTCACCGGGGAGCTGTTTTTT TRBV5-5 TRBD1 TRBJ2-2 NA
CASSAGTANYGYTF TGTGCCAGCAGCGCCGGGACAGCAAACTATGGCTACACCTTC TRBV2 TRBD1 TRBJ1-2 many
CASSLTSGNTEAFF TGTGCCAGCAGTTTAACATCAGGGAACACTGAAGCTTTCTTT TRBV28 NA TRBJ1-1 many
CASSESRNTGELFF TGTGCCAGCAGTGAAAGTCGGAACACCGGGGAGCTGTTTTTT TRBV2 NA TRBJ2-2 many
CASGYSGSQETQYF TGTGCCAGCGGATATAGCGGGAGCCAAGAGACCCAGTACTTC TRBV28 TRBD2 TRBJ2-5 many
CASSLPGQLYEQYF TGTGCCAGCAGCTTACCGGGACAGCTTTACGAGCAGTACTTC TRBV7-2 TRBD1 TRBJ2-7 many
CASQRRGGPNNEQFF TGTGCCAGCCAACGCCGCGGCGGGCCTAACAATGAGCAGTTCTTC TRBV13 NA TRBJ2-1 many
CASSLQGLDPLHF TGCGCCAGCAGCTTGCAAGGGTTGGATCCCCTCCACTTT TRBV5-1 NA TRBJ1-6 few
CASSVVSGEEQFF TGTGCCAGCAGCGTAGTATCGGGGGAAGAGCAGTTCTTC TRBV9 NA TRBJ2-1 NA
CASSLGVGTTLSNEQFF TGTGCCAGCAGCTTAGGGGTCGGGACTACCCTCAGCAATGAGCAGTTCTTC TRBV11-2 TRBD2 TRBJ2-1 many
CASSLIRTKQFF TGTGCCAGCAGTTTAATAAGGACCAAGCAGTTCTTC TRBV12-3/TRBV12-4 NA TRBJ2-1 once
CSVEIREGLWNIQYF TGCAGCGTTGAAATCCGGGAGGGCCTATGGAACATTCAGTACTTC TRBV29-1 TRBD2 TRBJ2-4 NA
CASTITGASNEQFF TGTGCCAGCACTATAACGGGAGCCTCCAATGAGCAGTTCTTC TRBV2 NA TRBJ2-1 NA
CATSRDVGVEQFF TGTGCCACCAGCAGAGATGTGGGGGTTGAGCAGTTCTTC TRBV15 NA TRBJ2-1 many
CASSLGHRNLRGNTIYF TGCGCCAGCAGCTTGGGGCACCGGAACCTAAGGGGAAACACCATATATTTT TRBV5-1 NA TRBJ1-3 few
CASSSLQDPYEQYF TGTGCCAGCAGCTCCCTACAGGACCCCTACGAGCAGTACTTC TRBV2 NA TRBJ2-7 few
CASSIIPGAQETQYF TGCGCCAGCAGCATCATCCCGGGGGCCCAAGAGACCCAGTACTTC TRBV5-1 NA TRBJ2-5 NA
CSASNRGNPYEQYF TGCAGTGCTTCTAATCGGGGGAACCCCTACGAGCAGTACTTC TRBV20-1 NA TRBJ2-7 many
CASSLDPANNEQFF TGTGCCAGCAGCTTAGATCCAGCCAACAATGAGCAGTTCTTC TRBV11-2 NA TRBJ2-1 many
CASSVGDRDYPSQYF TGTGCCAGCAGCGTAGGAGACAGGGACTACCCTAGCCAGTACTTC TRBV9 NA TRBJ2-5 NA
CASSTWTGSYEQYF TGCGCCAGCAGCACCTGGACAGGGAGTTACGAGCAGTACTTC TRBV5-1 TRBD1 TRBJ2-7 few
CASNHGAANTGELFF TGTGCCAGCAATCACGGGGCTGCGAACACCGGGGAGCTGTTTTTT TRBV7-3 NA TRBJ2-2 few
CASRWRDEQFF TGTGCCAGCAGGTGGCGGGATGAGCAGTTCTTC TRBV25-1 NA TRBJ2-1 few
CASSLWGSRQPQHF TGTGCCAGCAGTTTATGGGGGTCTCGGCAGCCCCAGCATTTT TRBV12-3/TRBV12-4 NA TRBJ1-5 many
CASSLDRGLSDEQYF TGTGCCAGCAGCTTGGACAGGGGGCTATCTGACGAGCAGTACTTC TRBV5-6 TRBD1 TRBJ2-7 many
CASQSAGVGTNEKLFF TGTGCCAGCCAAAGTGCGGGTGTTGGGACTAATGAAAAACTGTTTTTT TRBV28 NA TRBJ1-4 few
CASSPRRGPLHF TGTGCCAGCAGTCCAAGACGGGGACCCCTCCACTTT TRBV12-3/TRBV12-4 NA TRBJ1-6 many
CSARLGQSTVANQPQHF TGCAGTGCTAGACTGGGTCAGTCCACCGTTGCTAATCAGCCCCAGCATTTT TRBV20-1 NA TRBJ1-5 many
CASSHGGNQPQHF TGTGCCAGCAGCCATGGGGGAAATCAGCCCCAGCATTTT TRBV3-1 NA TRBJ1-5 few
CASSSRQGLMHEQYF TGCGCCAGCAGCTCGAGGCAGGGTCTTATGCACGAGCAGTACTTC TRBV5-1 NA TRBJ2-7 few